This section outlines one T cell receptor (beta chain) sequence together with its context. These data belong to a study of blood T cell repertoires in COVID-19. Cohorts were determined from participant-reported clinical history. Each recovered donor of Cohort 3 presented with two negative PCRs, clearance, or symptom resolution. With 4 bases clipped from V and 6 bases from J, the junction kept 12 bases outside the gene matches. Germline V lookup: CDR1 LGHDT, CDR2 YNNKEL (reference sequence). CDR3 length equals 16 residues. In the original workflow: Reference gene primer amplification in the assay estimated nucleated cell counts. Some clones are missing from TCRdb's copy, which holds only in-frame ones; the method was immunoSEQ multiplex PCR. D and trimming come from the DNA, and the V and J calls and clone size come from that table. The repertoire includes 490,000 or so clones, around 85% of them detected once, and approximately 8% sits in the top ten.

This chain connects TRBV3-1 (or the pseudogene TRBV3-2) to TRBJ2-5; 9 nucleotides match TRBD2. This sequence originates from a woman aged 60-70 years who had recovered from COVID-19. Material: PBMCs or T cells enriched from blood (not recorded which). CDR3 DNA sequence: TGTGCCAGCAGCCGCCCCGCCTGGGCGGGGGGGCAGACCCAGTACTTC. Protein sequence: CASSRPAWAGGQTQYF.